This T cell receptor beta chain was recorded in a study of graft-versus-host responses after intestinal transplantation. In the study overall: Recipients obtained multivisceral, liver-intestinal, or isolated intestinal transplants. All of the recipients had induction that used anti-thymocyte globulin, then tacrolimus and steroids for approximately 3 years. Study results and limitations: Circulating GvH clone levels at their peak were associated with HvG declines (early post-transplant). Recipient-marrow GvH clones were detected, some having first appeared in ileum or blood.

The V end lost 2 bases, the J end lost 0 bases, and 5 bases lay between the germline ends. The germline CDR1 and CDR2 sequences are MNHNS and SASEGT. There are 13 residues in the CDR3. Worth noting for this clone: Its antigen remains unknown.

Sequencing was performed with immunoSEQ multiplex PCR; in TCRdb, only in-frame clones are kept and a portion is missing. The sample has over 55,000 clones, approximately 87% seen once; the top ten hold 0.35% to 0.45%. The V gene is TRBV6-1, the J gene TRBJ2-7, with D unresolved. This receptor was obtained from a human donor who was the organ donor for an intestinal transplant. The material was unstimulated CD4+ T cells sorted from spleen or lymph node cells, obtained before transplant. The chain's CDR3 is CASSERSSYEQYV. CDR3 coding DNA: TGTGCCAGCAGTGAAAGGAGCTCCTACGAGCAGTACGTC.